A selection of T cell receptor beta chains follows, all from one sample in a study of blood T cell repertoires in COVID-19. TCRdb's copy holds only in-frame clones and misses some; the assay was immunoSEQ multiplex PCR. The sample records 150,000 to 200,000 clones, more than 75% being singletons. The sample was PBMCs or T cells enriched from blood (not recorded which). All receptors come from a woman aged 45 to 65 who had recovered from COVID-19. The CDR3 runs from the conserved cysteine through the conserved F or W. The D gene is left open where the match is weak. Size is omitted from some rows. Given values are once, few, many or a class for expanded clones.

V	D	size	J	CDR3	DNA
TRBV7-8	TRBD1	NA	TRBJ1-2	CASSLLDRDSGYGYTF	TGTGCCAGCAGCTTACTCGACAGGGACTCAGGCTATGGCTACACCTTC
TRBV5-1	TRBD1	NA	TRBJ2-7	CASSVRDRSYEQYF	TGCGCCAGCAGCGTCCGGGACAGGTCCTACGAGCAGTACTTC
TRBV5-5	TRBD1	NA	TRBJ1-6	CASSSRQGVDSPLHF	TGTGCCAGCAGCTCCCGACAGGGGGTAGATTCACCCCTCCACTTT
TRBV4-1	TRBD1	few	TRBJ1-1	CASSQGDRENTEAFF	TGCGCCAGCAGCCAAGGGGACAGGGAGAACACTGAAGCTTTCTTT
TRBV7-9	TRBD1	few	TRBJ2-5	CASSWDRAPGETQYF	TGTGCCAGCAGCTGGGACAGGGCCCCAGGAGAGACCCAGTACTTC
TRBV4-2	TRBD1	NA	TRBJ2-7	CASSQFQGAYEQYF	TGTGCCAGCAGCCAGTTCCAGGGGGCCTACGAGCAGTACTTC
TRBV19	NA	NA	TRBJ2-3	CASSTRQNTDTQYF	TGTGCCAGTAGTACCCGACAGAACACAGATACGCAGTATTTT
TRBV19	TRBD1	NA	TRBJ1-1	CASSTGGTGRNTEAFF	TGTGCCAGTAGTACGGGGGGGACAGGGAGGAACACTGAAGCTTTCTTT
TRBV2	TRBD1	NA	TRBJ1-6	CASTLGQGKSPLHF	TGTGCCAGCACCCTGGGACAGGGAAAATCACCCCTCCACTTT
TRBV29-1	TRBD1	NA	TRBJ1-1	CSVADRVTEAFF	TGCAGCGTGGCGGACAGGGTCACTGAAGCTTTCTTT
TRBV7-3	TRBD1	NA	TRBJ2-1	CASSLTGTYNEQFF	TGTGCCAGCAGCTTGACAGGGACATACAATGAGCAGTTCTTC
TRBV29-1	TRBD2	NA	TRBJ2-1	CSGSGNSYNEQFF	TGCAGCGGTAGCGGGAACTCCTACAATGAGCAGTTCTTC
TRBV5-1	TRBD1	NA	TRBJ2-4	CASSWEDRGQGIQYF	TGCGCCAGCAGCTGGGAGGACAGGGGGCAGGGCATTCAGTACTTC
TRBV5-8	TRBD1	few	TRBJ2-7	CASSLGQGDYEQYF	TGTGCCAGCAGCTTGGGACAGGGAGACTACGAGCAGTACTTC
TRBV7-2	NA	NA	TRBJ2-1	CASSGGKTFGGEQFF	TGTGCCAGCAGCGGGGGCAAGACATTTGGGGGTGAGCAGTTCTTC
TRBV9	TRBD1	NA	TRBJ1-1	CASSLTGQVNTEAFF	TGTGCCAGCAGTCTAACTGGACAGGTGAACACTGAAGCTTTCTTT
TRBV15	NA	once	TRBJ1-4	CATSRDHNEKLFF	TGTGCCACCAGCAGAGATCATAATGAAAAACTGTTTTTT
TRBV6-5	NA	NA	TRBJ2-5	CASRTTGLGETQYF	TGTGCCAGCAGGACAACAGGGCTGGGAGAGACCCAGTACTTC
TRBV11-2	TRBD2	NA	TRBJ2-5	CASSLLSGTETQYF	TGTGCCAGCAGCTTATTGAGCGGGACTGAGACCCAGTACTTC
TRBV11-3	NA	NA	TRBJ2-7	CASSPVVAAYEQYF	TGTGCCAGCAGCCCCGTGGTGGCTGCCTACGAGCAGTACTTC
TRBV10-2	NA	NA	TRBJ2-7	CASSLPPGDHNYEQYF	TGCGCCAGCAGTCTCCCTCCAGGGGATCACAACTACGAGCAGTACTTC
TRBV7-9	NA	once	TRBJ2-3	CASSSGGSTDTQYF	TGTGCCAGCAGTTCTGGCGGGAGCACAGATACGCAGTATTTT
TRBV27	NA	NA	TRBJ2-5	CASSQQGQETQYF	TGTGCCAGCAGTCAACAGGGTCAGGAGACCCAGTACTTC
TRBV2	TRBD2	NA	TRBJ2-3	CASRRTSGSTDTQYF	TGTGCCAGCAGGAGGACTAGCGGAAGCACAGATACGCAGTATTTT
TRBV19	TRBD1	NA	TRBJ1-2	CASSTPGQGAGGYTF	TGTGCCAGTAGTACCCCCGGACAGGGGGCTGGAGGCTACACCTTC
TRBV29-1	TRBD1	NA	TRBJ1-2	CSALTLQGAVNGYTF	TGCAGCGCCTTGACCTTACAGGGGGCGGTAAATGGCTACACCTTC
TRBV18	TRBD1	NA	TRBJ1-2	CASSPGAGGNYGYTF	TGTGCCAGCTCACCTGGGGCAGGGGGCAACTATGGCTACACCTTC
TRBV13	TRBD1	NA	TRBJ1-4	CASSRQGAVEKLFF	TGTGCCAGCAGTCGACAGGGGGCGGTTGAAAAACTGTTTTTT
TRBV5-1	NA	NA	TRBJ1-2	CASSLGQGNYGYTF	TGCGCCAGCAGCTTGGGGCAGGGGAACTATGGCTACACCTTC
TRBV19	NA	NA	TRBJ1-5	CASSIRGKGVGNQPQHF	TGTGCCAGTAGTATCAGGGGAAAGGGTGTAGGCAATCAGCCCCAGCATTTT
TRBV3-1/TRBV3-2	TRBD1	NA	TRBJ1-2	CASSPRQGASWGYGYTF	TGTGCCAGCAGCCCTCGACAGGGGGCATCATGGGGCTATGGCTACACCTTC
TRBV27	NA	NA	TRBJ2-7	CASSSNRDPSSYEQYF	TGTGCCAGCAGTTCGAACAGGGACCCGAGCTCCTACGAGCAGTACTTC
TRBV9	NA	NA	TRBJ2-1	CASSVAGDLYNEQFF	TGTGCCAGCAGCGTAGCGGGAGATCTCTACAATGAGCAGTTCTTC
TRBV14	TRBD2	NA	TRBJ2-7	CASSLNSGNYEQYF	TGTGCCAGCAGCCTAAATAGCGGGAACTACGAGCAGTACTTC
TRBV30	TRBD2	NA	TRBJ2-1	CAGRTSGSTNEQFF	TGTGCCGGCCGGACTAGCGGGAGCACCAATGAGCAGTTCTTC
TRBV9	NA	NA	TRBJ1-2	CASSGRPGAFYGYTF	TGTGCCAGCAGCGGCCGGCCAGGGGCGTTCTATGGCTACACCTTC
TRBV30	NA	NA	TRBJ1-5	CAWSPGKLSNQPQHF	TGTGCCTGGAGTCCGGGGAAATTAAGCAATCAGCCCCAGCATTTT
TRBV3-1/TRBV3-2	TRBD2	NA	TRBJ2-4	CASSRGTSGRGIAKNIQYF	TGTGCCAGCAGCCGGGGGACTAGCGGGCGAGGGATAGCCAAAAACATTCAGTACTTC
TRBV7-8	TRBD2	NA	TRBJ2-1	CASSLVAGAVNEQFF	TGTGCCAGCAGCTTAGTAGCGGGAGCGGTAAATGAGCAGTTCTTC
TRBV4-3	TRBD1	NA	TRBJ1-2	CASSHIYGQGALGYGYTF	TGCGCCAGCAGCCATATATATGGACAGGGGGCGCTGGGGTATGGCTACACCTTC
TRBV19	NA	NA	TRBJ2-5	CASGFRGIGRRDEETQYF	TGTGCCAGTGGCTTCCGCGGGATCGGACGGCGGGATGAAGAGACCCAGTACTTC
TRBV2	TRBD1	NA	TRBJ1-6	CASGQGAVRLVSPLHF	TGTGCCAGCGGGCAGGGGGCGGTTCGGTTGGTTTCACCCCTCCACTTT
TRBV4-2	NA	NA	TRBJ2-1	CASSQDPAGSYNEQFF	TGTGCCAGCAGCCAAGACCCGGCGGGATCCTACAATGAGCAGTTCTTC
TRBV2	NA	NA	TRBJ2-7	CASSVFGGKDPQYF	TGTGCCAGCAGTGTATTTGGAGGCAAGGACCCGCAGTACTTC
TRBV6-5	NA	once	TRBJ1-5	CASSYGGGNQPQHF	TGTGCCAGCAGTTACGGGGGGGGCAATCAGCCCCAGCATTTT